This paragraph covers one TCR beta chain sequence. The antigen is undetermined. This sample was taken from a study of cytomegalovirus exposure and HLA in healthy donors. Overall study findings and caveats: Later work associated fewer than 20,000 TCR beta sequences with HLA alleles at 0.05 false discovery rate. Within a later analysis, the majority of CMV-associated TCR beta chains appeared HLA-restricted.

CDR3 length: 14 residues. V was pared by 3 bases and J by 0 bases, with 2 bases of the junction left unmatched. CDR1 is SGHNT and CDR2 is YYREEE in the germline V gene (reference sequence). The PCR employed 60 Vbeta primers together with 13 Jbeta primers. Sequencing used immunoSEQ multiplex PCR; TCRdb keeps in-frame clones, though not all of them. The data contain around 50,000 clones, roughly 80% of them seen just once; the ten biggest clones take up around 1.8%. The material sequenced was PBMCs. The gene calls are TRBV5-4 and TRBJ2-7, with 8 positions matching TRBD1. The clonotype was recovered from a man between 40 and 49 years old in good health and CMV-seronegative. This CDR3 reads CASSWDRSSYEQYV. The CDR3 DNA sequence: TGTGCCAGCAGCTGGGACAGGAGCTCCTACGAGCAGTACGTC.